The 29 T cell receptor beta chains reported below all come from one sample, sequenced in a study of early T cells in non-severe SARS-CoV-2 infection. TCRdb re-called the 5' RACE reads with MiXCR, one entry per CDR3 protein. The sample shows about 64,000 distinct CDR3 sequences, around 13% of them seen only once. The sample in question was whole blood, obtained at baseline. Receptors originate from an adult who was a healthcare worker with PCR-confirmed SARS-CoV-2 infection or an uninfected control (not recorded which).

The chain employs TRBV6-5 and TRBJ2-3, with 15 bases lining up with TRBD2. From germline, CDR1 is MNHEY and CDR2 SVGAGI. This CDR3 comprises 18 residues. Losses at the gene ends were 6 bases for V and 4 bases for J; bases not matched to a gene: 11. The CDR3 nucleotides read TGTGCCAGCAGCCCAAAGAGGACTAGCGGGAGGGCGTCAGATACGCAGTATTTT. It yields the protein CASSPKRTSGRASDTQYF.

This clonotype was found a few times. The chain has TRBV6-1 and TRBJ2-7; TRBD2 aligns across 9 bases. Looked up from germline, CDR1 is MNHNS and CDR2 is SASEGT. The CDR3 is 13 residues long. V trimming: 6 bases; J trimming: 3 bases; junction bases outside the gene matches: 3. The CDR3 region has the DNA TGTGCCAGCAGAGCTAGCGGGAACTACGAGCAGTACTTC. Its translation: CASRASGNYEQYF.

This clonotype was seen only a few times. The chain recombines TRBV5-1 with TRBJ2-1; possibly TRBD2 for D (6 bases). The V gene lost 0 bases and the J gene lost 10 bases, with 17 bases spanning the gap. Looked up from germline, CDR1 is SGHRS and CDR2 is YFSETQ. The CDR3 length is 15 residues. CDR3 in amino acids: CASSLVADPLGEQFF. The CDR3 DNA follows: TGCGCCAGCAGCTTGGTAGCGGATCCTCTTGGGGAGCAGTTCTTC.

This clonotype was detected only a few times. This chain joins TRBV20-1 and TRBJ2-7, with D possibly TRBD2 on 6 matching bases. The germline V and J ends were trimmed by 7 bases and 3 bases, with 19 bases remaining between them. Germline-derived CDR1 and CDR2 are DFQATT and SNEGSKA (reference sequence). This CDR3 region has 14 residues. The CDR3 nucleotides read TGCAGTGTTATGAGACCGGGACTCAGCTACGAGCAGTACTTC. Translation: CSVMRPGLSYEQYF.

This clonotype was observed a few times. V usage is TRBV11-2 and J usage is TRBJ2-1; 10 bases are a match to TRBD2. Trimming cost V 8 bases and J 5 bases; bases outside gene matches: 15. This CDR3 contains 17 residues. The germline CDR1 and CDR2 sequences are SGHAT and FQNNGV. The CDR3 nucleotides are TGTGCCAGCTCCCGGGGTTTGGGACTAGCGACAAACAATGAGCAGTTCTTC. This codes for CASSRGLGLATNNEQFF.

As regards this clonotype: One end of the junction does not line up with germline, which may come from a read error. This chain joins TRBV5-1 and TRBJ2-2, with D perhaps matching TRBD2 (5 bases). CDR1 is SGHRS and CDR2 is YFSETQ in the germline V gene. CDR3 length: 14 residues. The CDR3 bases are TGCGCCAGCAGCTTGGCCTTGGATACCGGGGAACTGTTTTTT. This gives the protein CASSLALDTGELFF. Looking up the rest from reference TRBV5-1 and TRBJ2-2 gives the full variable domain: KAGVTQTPRYLIKTRGQQVTLSCSPISGHRSVSWYQQTPGQGLQFLFEYFSETQRNKGNFPGRFSGRQFSNSRSEMNVSTLELGDSALYLCASSLALDTGELFFGEGSRLTVL.

The chain is built from TRBV28 and TRBJ2-7; D is ambiguous. V was pared by 5 bases and J by 6 bases, with 5 bases between. This CDR3 comprises 10 residues. Germline CDR1 is MDHEN and CDR2 is SYDVKM. For the CDR3, the DNA is TGTGCCAGCAGTGACCGCGAGCAGTACTTC. Translated, it gives CASSDREQYF.

This clonotype was seen many times. The chain uses TRBV19 and TRBJ2-4; either TRBD1 or TRBD2 may supply D (5 bases each). Trimming stripped 6 bases from V and 6 bases from J, with 24 bases between. This CDR3 has 17 residues. The germline V gene has CDR1 LNHDA and CDR2 SQIVND (reference sequence). CDR3 nucleotides: TGTGCCAGTAGCCCCCGGGGCGGAGGCCTCGGCGGAAACATTCAGTACTTC. Encoded protein: CASSPRGGGLGGNIQYF.

This clonotype was seen only a few times. The V and J genes are TRBV12-3 or TRBV12-4 and TRBJ2-1, with a weak D call TRBD1 (6 bases). The CDR3 sequence is 13 residues long. The V end lost 6 bases, the J end lost 6 bases, and 12 bases lay between the germline ends. The CDR3 reads CASSRDRFNEQFF. The CDR3 bases are TGTGCCAGCAGCCGCGACAGGTTCAATGAGCAGTTCTTC.

This clonotype was seen only a few times. The chain is built from TRBV12-5 and TRBJ1-5; TRBD1 matches 9 bases. After removal of 4 bases from V and 6 bases from J, the junction contained 10 bases not matched to a gene. Looked up from germline, CDR1 is LGHNT and CDR2 is FRNRAP. There are 16 residues in the CDR3. The CDR3 sequence is CASGYGRQGVIQPQHF. CDR3 coding DNA: TGTGCTAGTGGTTATGGGAGACAGGGGGTGATTCAGCCCCAGCATTTT.

The table lists this clonotype with a few counts. The chain is built from TRBV27 and TRBJ2-6, with D unresolved. The CDR3 has 14 amino acids. V was pared by 3 bases and J by 2 bases, with 5 bases between. Germline V gene lookup returns CDR1 MNHEY and CDR2 SMNVEV (reference sequence). The CDR3 nucleotides read TGTGCCAGCAGTTTGAGGACTGGGGCCAACGTCCTGACTTTC. Protein: CASSLRTGANVLTF.

The chain recombines TRBV5-1 with TRBJ2-7, with D uncertain. The CDR3 loop spans 13 amino acids. The V end lost 2 bases, the J end lost 5 bases, and 11 bases lay between the germline ends. From germline, CDR1 is SGHRS and CDR2 YFSETQ. The CDR3 nucleotides read TGCGCCAGCAGCTTCAAGGGTATGAACGAGCAGTACTTC. This sequence encodes CASSFKGMNEQYF. The complete variable domain, with remaining parts taken from reference TRBV5-1 and TRBJ2-7, reads KAGVTQTPRYLIKTRGQQVTLSCSPISGHRSVSWYQQTPGQGLQFLFEYFSETQRNKGNFPGRFSGRQFSNSRSEMNVSTLELGDSALYLCASSFKGMNEQYFGPGTRLTVT.

This rearrangement joins TRBV6-5 to TRBJ2-1, with D possibly being TRBD1 (6 bases). The CDR3 contains 16 residues. Germline V gene lookup returns CDR1 MNHEY and CDR2 SVGAGI. V dropped 6 bases and J dropped 0 bases, with 15 bases sitting between them. The DNA for the CDR3 is TGTGCCAGCAGGAGGGGGACCTACAGCTCCTACAATGAGCAGTTCTTC. Its protein is CASRRGTYSSYNEQFF.

This clonotype was detected a few times. The rearrangement joins TRBV7-9 to TRBJ1-2, with 8 nucleotides matching TRBD1. CDR1 SEHNR and CDR2 FQNEAQ come from the germline V gene (reference sequence). The length of the CDR3 is 14 residues. The V gene end was trimmed by 11 bases and the J gene end by 2 bases; junction bases not matched to a gene: 10. The CDR3 coding sequence is TGTGCCGGATTTAAGGCAGGGGGCAACTATGGCTACACCTTC. As protein: CAGFKAGGNYGYTF.

This clonotype was detected many times. The chain has TRBV12-3 or TRBV12-4 and TRBJ1-5; 9 bases match TRBD1. The CDR3 consists of 17 residues. V lost 4 bases to trimming and J lost 8 bases; unmatched junction nucleotides: 15. CDR3 amino acids: CASSSGPGTGFEKPQHF. CDR3 coding DNA: TGTGCCAGCAGTTCCGGTCCCGGGACAGGGTTTGAAAAGCCCCAGCATTTT.

This clonotype was seen only a few times. The V and J genes are TRBV5-6 and TRBJ2-1; 8 bases align to TRBD1. The junction had 3 bases not matched to a gene; V was cut back by 10 bases and J by 3 bases. Germline V gene data show CDR1 as SGHDT and CDR2 as YYEEEE. The CDR3 is made up of 12 amino acids. CDR3 coding DNA: TGTGCCGCCGGACAGGGCTACAATGAGCAGTTCTTC. It translates to CAAGQGYNEQFF.

This clonotype showed up many times. The CDR3 sequence: CASSLDPSTYNEQFF. For the CDR3, the DNA is TGTGCCAGCAGCCTTGACCCGAGCACCTACAATGAGCAGTTCTTC. The chain carries TRBV7-6 and TRBJ2-1; D remains unclear. CDR3 size: 15 residues. Trimming took 5 bases from V and 2 from J, leaving 13 bases between them. CDR1 and CDR2 from the germline V gene are SGHVS and FNYEAQ. Together with reference TRBV7-6 and TRBJ2-1, the CDR3 gives the full variable domain: GAGVSQSPRYKVTKRGQDVALRCDPISGHVSLYWYRQALGQGPEFLTYFNYEAQQDKSGLPNDRFSAERPEGSISTLTIQRTEQRDSAMYRCASSLDPSTYNEQFFGPGTRLTVL.

This clonotype was seen a handful of times. The chain uses TRBV28 and TRBJ1-1, with 12 bases matching TRBD1. The CDR3 loop spans 15 amino acids. V was clipped by 5 bases and J by 6 bases; unmatched bases: 7. CDR1 is MDHEN and CDR2 is SYDVKM in the germline V gene. The CDR3 DNA sequence: TGTGCCAGCAGTGGGGACAGGGGGCGATTCTCTGAAGCTTTCTTT. Translation gives CASSGDRGRFSEAFF. Full variable domain (outside the CDR3, taken from reference TRBV28 and TRBJ1-1): DVKVTQSSRYLVKRTGEKVFLECVQDMDHENMFWYRQDPGLGLRLIYFSYDVKMKEKGDIPEGYSVSREKKERFSLILESASTNQTSMYLCASSGDRGRFSEAFFGQGTRLTVV.

At least ten counts were recorded for this clonotype. The chain is built from TRBV29-1 and TRBJ2-7; 15 bases are shared with TRBD2. V shed 7 bases and J 6 bases; nucleotides not matched to a gene: 4. There are 13 residues in the CDR3. Germline CDR1 is SQVTM and CDR2 is ANQGSEA. The chain's CDR3 is CSAQGLAGGEQYF. CDR3 in DNA: TGCAGCGCCCAGGGACTAGCGGGAGGCGAGCAGTACTTC.

A note on this clonotype: As the CDR3 is not closed by the conserved phenylalanine or tryptophan, this likely results from a read error. This chain connects TRBV20-1 to TRBJ2-3; TRBD2 aligns across 13 bases. Trimming at V came to 5 bases and at J to 2 bases, leaving 4 bases not matched to a gene. This CDR3 is 15 amino acids long. CDR1 DFQATT and CDR2 SNEGSKA come from the germline V gene (reference sequence). The CDR3 DNA reads TGCAGTGCTCGGGGACTAGCGGGAAACACAGATACGCAGTATTAT. It specifies CSARGLAGNTDTQYY.

This clonotype was counted many times. The chain recombines TRBV3-1 with TRBJ2-7; the D call may be TRBD1 or TRBD2 (5 bases each). Germline CDR1 is LGHDT and CDR2 is YNNKEL (reference sequence). V was clipped by 4 bases and J by 3 bases, with 19 bases between them. This CDR3 has 16 residues. CDR3: CASSLMGPWAGYEQYF. The CDR3 nucleotides are TGTGCCAGCAGCCTCATGGGACCCTGGGCGGGCTACGAGCAGTACTTC.

The chain employs TRBV18 and TRBJ2-7; no firm D call. CDR1 and CDR2 (germline): KGHSH, LQKENI. The ends were cut back, 3 bases at V and 0 bases at J, with 6 bases in the middle. The CDR3 is made up of 13 amino acids. In DNA, the CDR3 is TGTGCCAGCTCACCGCGGCTCTCCTACGAGCAGTACTTC. Protein sequence: CASSPRLSYEQYF.

This clonotype was observed a handful of times. The CDR3 sequence: CASSVGYGYTF. CDR3 bases: TGTGCCAGCAGCGTGGGCTATGGCTACACCTTC. The chain recombines TRBV9 with TRBJ1-2; D not resolved. Germline V lookup: CDR1 SGDLS, CDR2 YYNGEE. V was shortened by 2 bases and J by 4 bases, with 3 bases between the two germline ends. This CDR3 contains 11 residues.

This chain joins TRBV10-2 and TRBJ2-1, with TRBD2 identical over 8 bases. V lost 3 bases to trimming and J lost 4 bases; unmatched junction nucleotides: 5. Germline loops: CDR1 WSHSY, CDR2 SAAADI. The CDR3 sequence is 15 residues long. The CDR3 DNA follows: TGCGCCAGCAGTGATATCTTAGCGGGGTACAATGAGCAGTTCTTC. This sequence encodes CASSDILAGYNEQFF.

The chain employs TRBV19 and TRBJ1-5, with 8 bases identical to TRBD1. Losses at the gene ends were 1 base for V and 4 bases for J; bases not matched to a gene: 0. Germline assignment: CDR1 LNHDA and CDR2 SQIVND (reference sequence). The CDR3 spans 14 residues. As DNA, the CDR3 is TGTGCCAGTAGTATAGGACAGGGGAATCAGCCCCAGCATTTT. Its protein product is CASSIGQGNQPQHF.

This chain uses TRBV11-2 with TRBJ2-5; D remains ambiguous. V dropped 7 bases and J dropped 5 bases, with 8 bases sitting between them. The CDR3 consists of 11 residues. Germline values: CDR1 SGHAT, CDR2 FQNNGV. The chain's CDR3 is CASTLGETQYF. CDR3 in DNA: TGTGCCAGCACTCTCGGTGAGACCCAGTACTTC.

This clonotype was seen ten or more times. The chain joins TRBV29-1 to TRBJ1-2; the match to TRBD1 covers 7 bases. This CDR3 is 12 amino acids long. CDR1 and CDR2 from the germline V gene are SQVTM and ANQGSEA. Germline trimming cut 6 bases from V and 8 bases from J; bases unmatched to any gene: 9. CDR3 sequence (DNA): TGCAGCGTGAACTTTGGACAGGACGGCTACACCTTC. Protein: CSVNFGQDGYTF. Full variable domain (outside the CDR3, taken from reference TRBV29-1 and TRBJ1-2): SAVISQKPSRDICQRGTSLTIQCQVDSQVTMMFWYRQQPGQSLTLIATANQGSEATYESGFVIDKFPISRPNLTFSTLTVSNMSPEDSSIYLCSVNFGQDGYTFGSGTRLTVV.

This clonotype was seen many times. The chain uses TRBV20-1 and TRBJ1-3, with a weak D call TRBD1 (6 bases). There are 14 residues in the CDR3. In germline, CDR1 is DFQATT, CDR2 SNEGSKA (reference sequence). V was trimmed by 6 bases and J by 0 bases, leaving 12 bases between them. The CDR3 reads CSAMTGSSGNTIYF. The DNA of the CDR3 is TGCAGTGCCATGACAGGCAGCTCTGGAAACACCATATATTTT.

This clonotype came up once. The V gene is TRBV27, the J gene TRBJ1-2; TRBD1 might be the D (5 bases). The germline gives CDR1 MNHEY, CDR2 SMNVEV (reference sequence). The CDR3 covers 11 residues. The V end was cut by 8 bases, the J end by 4 bases, with 8 bases between. The CDR3 reads CASRGGYGYTF. CDR3 DNA sequence: TGTGCCAGCCGGGGGGGCTATGGCTACACCTTC.